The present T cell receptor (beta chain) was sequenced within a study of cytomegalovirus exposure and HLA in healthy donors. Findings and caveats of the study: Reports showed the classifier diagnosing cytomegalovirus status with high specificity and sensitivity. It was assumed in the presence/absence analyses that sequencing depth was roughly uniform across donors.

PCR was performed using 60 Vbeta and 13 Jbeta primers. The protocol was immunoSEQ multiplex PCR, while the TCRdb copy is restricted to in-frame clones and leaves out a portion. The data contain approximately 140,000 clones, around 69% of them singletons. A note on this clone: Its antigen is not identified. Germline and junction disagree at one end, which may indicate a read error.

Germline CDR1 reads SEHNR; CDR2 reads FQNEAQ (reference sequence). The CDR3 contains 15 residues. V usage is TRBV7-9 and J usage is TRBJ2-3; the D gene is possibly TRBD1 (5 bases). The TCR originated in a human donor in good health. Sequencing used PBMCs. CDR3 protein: CSSSLYQGSTDTQYF. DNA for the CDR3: TGTTCCAGCAGCTTGTACCAGGGTTCCACAGATACGCAGTATTTT.